The clone carrying this TCR beta chain came up many times. The data are from a study of spatial heterogeneity in lung cancer. The germline gives CDR1 DFQATT, CDR2 SNEGSKA (reference sequence). There are 15 residues in the CDR3. With 3 bases removed from V and 0 bases from J, the gap between germline ends came to 13 bases. Noted time point: sample taken at primary tumor resection. TCRdb itself ran the 5' RACE reads through MiXCR, one entry per CDR3 protein. The sample has about 3,100 distinct CDR3 sequences; roughly 4.7% are singletons. The clonotype originates from a male donor with early-stage non-small cell lung cancer. The material sequenced was normal lung tissue next to the tumor, taken at surgery. The V call is TRBV20-1, the J call TRBJ2-3, with D unclear. The CDR3 DNA reads as TGCAGTGCTAGGGATACTTCAACTAGCACAGATACGCAGTATTTT. Its protein is CSARDTSTSTDTQYF.